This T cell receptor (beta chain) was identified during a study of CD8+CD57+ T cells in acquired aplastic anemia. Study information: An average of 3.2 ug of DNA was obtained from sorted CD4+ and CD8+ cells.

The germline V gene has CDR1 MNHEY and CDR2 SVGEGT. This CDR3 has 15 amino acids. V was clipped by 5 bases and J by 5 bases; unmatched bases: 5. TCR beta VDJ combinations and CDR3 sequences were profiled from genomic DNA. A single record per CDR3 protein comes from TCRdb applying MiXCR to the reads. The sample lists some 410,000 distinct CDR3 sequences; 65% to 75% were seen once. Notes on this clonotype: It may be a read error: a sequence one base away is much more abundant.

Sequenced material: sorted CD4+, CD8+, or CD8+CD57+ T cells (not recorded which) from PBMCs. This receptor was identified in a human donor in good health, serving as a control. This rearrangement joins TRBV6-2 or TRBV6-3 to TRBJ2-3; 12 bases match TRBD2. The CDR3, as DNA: TGTGCCAGCAGTCGTCCGGGACTAGCGGGAGATACGCAGTATTTT. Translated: CASSRPGLAGDTQYF.